The text below deals with one T cell receptor (beta chain). The CDR3 is 14 amino acids. After removal of 7 bases from V and 5 bases from J, the junction contained 11 bases not matched to a gene. Germline V gene data show CDR1 as MNHEY and CDR2 as SMNVEV (reference sequence). The data belong to a study of blood T cell repertoires in COVID-19. The overall study: Spain, Italy and the United States supplied samples that represented acute and convalescent COVID-19. Sample material is recorded as cDNA or gDNA derived from T cells, B-cell-depleted T cells, or PBMCs.

The study recruited people aged about 18 to 90 years across 24 US areas. Participants' own reports of clinical history determined their cohort assignment. Profiled with immunoSEQ multiplex PCR; TCRdb holds only in-frame clones, not every one. This table holds under 200,000 clones, around 88% found once. The sequence was collected from a man in his forties or fifties with acute COVID-19. This rearrangement joins TRBV27 to TRBJ2-7; the match to TRBD1 covers 7 bases. The sample was PBMCs or T cells enriched from blood (not recorded which). This chain's CDR3 is CASTPVGGRDEQYF. DNA for the CDR3: TGTGCCAGCACCCCGGTAGGGGGCCGGGACGAGCAGTACTTC.